The T cell receptor beta chain described here comes from a study of OX40 agonist ivuxolimab in advanced cancers. Regarding the study in general: The costimulatory receptor OX40 (CD134) was targeted by ivuxolimab, a fully human IgG2 agonistic monoclonal antibody. Peripheral TCRbeta sequencing aimed to test whether ivuxolimab altered TCR sequence diversity and caused clonal T-cell expansion. Three dose-escalation patients achieved partial responses, one with hepatocellular carcinoma and two with cutaneous melanoma. Intravenous ivuxolimab was administered to patients every 2 weeks at six dose levels: 0.01, 0.1, 0.3, 1.5, 3 and 10 mg/kg. Patients were allowed to have had prior anti-PD-1, anti-PD-L1 or anti-CTLA-4 therapy, and around 40% of the dose-escalation patients had previously received checkpoint inhibitors. Among the approximately 54 dose-escalation patients, some 20 had hepatocellular carcinoma, approximately 15 melanoma, 9 renal cell carcinoma and 9 head and neck cancer. A male proportion of around 83% and a mean age of around 60 years, ranging from 23 to 79, were recorded for the dose-escalation cohort. The paper covers the monotherapy dose-escalation part of the phase I ivuxolimab trial, which included N = 52 patients. General study outcomes and caveats: After ivuxolimab, CD8+ T cells had more expanded clones than CD4+ T cells on average. In partial responders in the 0.1-3.0 mg/kg groups, normalized peripheral clonal expansion was found to be among the lowest, especially among CD8+ T cells. Low levels of normalized T-cell clonal expansion were also seen in some patients who did not respond. Clonal expansion of both CD4+ and CD8+ blood T cells was observed from baseline to week 6 at doses 0.1 to 3.0 mg/kg. The antigen specificity of the clonally expanded peripheral T cells was not determined.

The CDR3 holds 13 amino acids from the cysteine to the phenylalanine. Only CDR3 DNA is held: 39 bases, read in frame from base 1. V loses 5 bases, J loses 5 bases, and the germline ends lie 12 bases apart. The CDR1 and CDR2 encoded by the germline V gene are SGDLS and YYNGEE. Concerning this clone itself: The antigen it binds to is not known. Per-base quality was not reported, and no clone a single base away is much larger than it.

For sequencing of the TCRbeta CDR3 region, genomic DNA was extracted from the sorted cells. The immunoSEQ Assay was used to sequence the TCRbeta CDR3 regions. In TCRdb, the immuneACCESS table is reduced to in-frame sequences with V and J assigned. These tables do not hold every clone; where another copy was compared, an unresolved V gene accounts for under half, and the others remain unexplained. The sample includes about 100,000 clones, with approximately 94% observed a single time. The biggest ten clones account for around 2.5% of the sample. Patients with a history of autoimmune disease or receiving systemic immunosuppression were excluded from the trial. Peripheral blood for TCR sequencing was collected from all dose cohorts at baseline, on cycle 4 day 1, and on cycle 7 day 1. The samples were taken from a phase I, first-in-human, multicenter, open-label dose-escalation trial of ivuxolimab. Adults with locally advanced or metastatic melanoma, renal cell carcinoma, hepatocellular carcinoma or head and neck squamous cell carcinoma were enrolled in the trial. Before TCR sequencing, CD4+ and CD8+ T cells were separately sorted from peripheral blood.

This sequence originates from an adult with an advanced solid tumor such as melanoma, head and neck, liver or kidney cancer. Specimen: CD4+ or CD8+ T cells sorted from blood, collected in a trial of the OX40 agonist ivuxolimab. The V gene is TRBV9 and the J gene is TRBJ2-3; TRBD1 is possibly the D segment (5 matching bases). The DNA is TGTGCCAGCAGTGCAGGGTCCCTAGATACGCAGTATTTT. The encoded protein is CASSAGSLDTQYF.